The 27 T cell receptor beta chains reported below all come from one sample, sequenced in a study of T cells in women clearing cervical HPV infection. Data came from immunoSEQ multiplex PCR; TCRdb stores just in-frame clones and leaves some out. Its listing shows roughly 12,000 clones. The sample taken for sequencing was blood buffy coat. Every receptor here comes from a woman aged 18-69 years with a cervical HPV16 infection that either progressed to CIN3+ or cleared (not recorded which).

With regard to this clone: Coverage ceases 3 residues before the CDR3 finishes, and the germline J gene fills in the end. The V call is TRBV20-1, the J call TRBJ2-1, with 8 bases identical to TRBD2. The CDR3 covers 12 residues. Trimming at V came to 8 bases and at J to 5 bases, leaving 5 bases not matched to a gene. Germline loops: CDR1 DFQATT, CDR2 SNEGSKA (reference sequence). The CDR3 loop reads CSIAGINNEQFF. The part of the CDR3 DNA that was read is TGCAGTATAGCGGGAATAAACAATGAG.

On this clone itself: The CDR3 end lies 3 residues beyond the end of the read and is filled in from the germline J gene. This chain joins TRBV3-1 (or the pseudogene TRBV3-2) and TRBJ1-1, with D tentatively TRBD1 (5 bases). The germline CDR1 and CDR2 sequences are LGHDT and YNNKEL (reference sequence). The CDR3 sequence is 18 residues long. The germline V and J ends were trimmed by 6 bases and 0 bases, with 23 bases remaining between them. CDR3 bases read: TGTGCCAGCAGTCTTCTTTCGGGAGGGGCTGTTGTGAACACTGAA. Translated: CASSLLSGGAVVNTE. The full CDR3 protein reads CASSLLSGGAVVNTEAFF.

This clone is deemed large by its frequency. The DNA ends 3 residues before the CDR3 does, and the rest of the CDR3 is filled in from the germline J gene. The chain is built from TRBV29-1 and TRBJ1-1; D is perhaps TRBD1 (5 bases). CDR1 is SQVTM, CDR2 ANQGSEA, per germline. This CDR3 region has 13 residues. V was pared by 7 bases and J by 1 base, with 13 bases between. Here the CDR3 reads CSGDTGGNTEAFF. The part of the CDR3 DNA that was read is TGCAGCGGCGACACCGGGGGGAACACTGAA.

This clone is labeled medium-sized based on frequency. Read coverage stops 3 residues before the CDR3 terminus; the germline J gene supplies the remainder. This sequence joins TRBV7-9 and TRBJ1-5, with TRBD1 identical over 7 bases. Germline loops: CDR1 SEHNR, CDR2 FQNEAQ (reference sequence). The trim removed 5 bases at V and 7 bases at J, leaving 2 bases unmatched. The CDR3 covers 12 residues. Incomplete CDR3 DNA: TGTGCCAGCAGCCAGGGGGAACAGCCC. Translated, it gives CASSQGEQP. The whole CDR3 sequence reads CASSQGEQPQHF.

Remarks on this clone: Sequencing ends 3 residues short of the CDR3 end; the germline J gene provides the rest. The chain has TRBV20-1 and TRBJ1-5; 7 bases align to TRBD1. CDR3 length equals 13 residues. Unmatched junction bases numbered 2, after V lost 1 base and J lost 5 bases. Germline loops: CDR1 DFQATT, CDR2 SNEGSKA (reference sequence). CDR3 region: CSARGTGDQPQHF. Partial CDR3 DNA: TGCAGTGCTAGAGGAACAGGGGATCAGCCC.

Concerning this clone itself: The missing CDR3 end, 3 residues past where the read stops, is filled in from the germline J gene. The chain has TRBV20-1 and TRBJ1-5; 7 positions match TRBD1. CDR1 and CDR2 (germline): DFQATT, SNEGSKA (reference sequence). With 6 bases clipped from V and 5 bases from J, the junction kept 10 bases outside the gene matches. This CDR3 has 14 residues. CDR3 DNA, as far as it was read: TGCAGTGCCCTGGACAGGATAAGGGATCAGCCC. Amino acids: CSALDRIRDQP. The whole CDR3 protein reads CSALDRIRDQPQHF.

Turning to this clone: The read gets to within 3 residues of the CDR3 end, and the germline J gene fills in the rest. The chain couples TRBV5-1 to TRBJ1-1; 7 nucleotides agree with TRBD1. Unmatched junction bases numbered 3, after V lost 4 bases and J lost 3 bases. This CDR3 has 13 residues. In germline, CDR1 is SGHRS, CDR2 YFSETQ. CDR3 bases read: TGCGCCAGCAGCACAGGGGAGGACACTGAA. Its translation is CASSTGEDTE. The CDR3 reads in full as CASSTGEDTEAFF.

Turning to this clone: The read ends 3 residues before the CDR3 terminus; that terminus is restored from the germline J gene. This chain joins TRBV20-1 and TRBJ1-1, with 7 nucleotides matching TRBD1. Per the germline V gene, CDR1 is DFQATT and CDR2 is SNEGSKA (reference sequence). The CDR3 runs 12 residues. The sequenced part of the CDR3 DNA is TGCAGTGCTAGAGATCAGGGGGTTCAA. Amino acid sequence: CSARDQGVQ. The full-length CDR3 reads as CSARDQGVQAFF.

On this clone itself: Read coverage stops 3 residues before the CDR3 terminus; the germline J gene supplies the remainder. The chain is built from TRBV5-1 and TRBJ1-1; D is ambiguous. The CDR3 covers 12 residues. V lost 4 bases and J lost 5, with 9 bases in between. From germline, CDR1 is SGHRS and CDR2 YFSETQ. CDR3: CASSPGETEAFF. CDR3 bases read: TGCGCCAGCAGCCCCGGGGAGACTGAA.

The CDR3: CASSPRGGGNEQFF. CDR3 DNA (partial): TGTGCCAGCTCACCCCGGGGAGGGGGCAATGAG. The chain uses TRBV18 and TRBJ2-1; D possibly corresponds to TRBD2 (7 bases). The CDR3 end is not reached by the read, which stops 3 residues before it; the germline J gene fills it in. This CDR3 is 14 amino acids long. Trimming cost V 3 bases and J 6 bases, with 12 bases left between them. Germline CDR1 and CDR2: KGHSH and LQKENI.

Comments on this clone: The read gets to within 3 residues of the CDR3 end, and the germline J gene fills in the rest. The chain uses TRBV2 and TRBJ2-3; tentative D call: TRBD1 (5 bases). CDR3 length: 13 amino acids. V was shortened by 6 bases and J by 2 bases, with 9 bases between the two germline ends. CDR1 and CDR2 (germline): SNHLY, FYNNEI. CDR3 DNA (partial): TGTGCCAGCAGGACAGATTTCACAGATACG. Amino acid sequence: CASRTDFTDT. In full, the CDR3 is CASRTDFTDTQYF. Full variable domain (missing parts from reference TRBV2 and TRBJ2-3): EPEVTQTPSHQVTQMGQEVILRCVPISNHLYFYWYRQILGQKVEFLVSFYNNEISEKSEIFDDQFSVERPDGSNFTLKIRSTKLEDSAMYFCASRTDFTDTQYFGPGTRLTVL.

Regarding this clone: The CDR3 end lies 3 residues beyond the end of the read and is filled in from the germline J gene. This chain uses TRBV6-7 with TRBJ1-2; the D gene is possibly TRBD1 (5 bases). TRBV6-7 is labeled an ORF, and its function is uncertain. This CDR3 has 11 residues. The CDR3 DNA, read in part, is TGTGCCAGGCAGCGGGGACGGGGC. Amino acid sequence: CARQRGRG. In full, the CDR3 reads CARQRGRGYTF.

To note about this clone: The read finishes 3 residues shy of the CDR3 end, and the germline J gene is used to complete it. This chain joins TRBV7-9 and TRBJ1-1, with 8 nucleotides matching TRBD1. Germline V gene lookup returns CDR1 SEHNR and CDR2 FQNEAQ (reference sequence). This CDR3 spans 14 amino acids. The CDR3 DNA, read in part, is TGTGCCAGCAGCTCGGGACAGGTGGATACCGAA. This gives the protein CASSSGQVDTE. The CDR3 in full is CASSSGQVDTEAFF.

About this clone itself: The read halts 3 residues ahead of the CDR3 end, with the missing end drawn from the germline J gene. This rearrangement joins TRBV7-3 to TRBJ2-1; tentative D call: TRBD2 (6 bases). Germline CDR1 and CDR2: SGHTA and FQGTGA. V lost 5 bases, J lost 2 bases, and 13 bases lay in between. The CDR3 covers 15 residues. The part of the CDR3 DNA that was read is TGTGCCAGCAGCCCCTCTCCGGGGGCCTACAATGAG. Its protein product is CASSPSPGAYNE. The CDR3 as a whole reads CASSPSPGAYNEQFF.

About this clone: The missing CDR3 end, 3 residues past where the read stops, is filled in from the germline J gene. The chain has TRBV7-2 and TRBJ2-2, with a weak D call TRBD1 (5 bases). Looked up from germline, CDR1 is SGHTA and CDR2 is FQGNSA. Trimming took off 0 bases at V and 7 bases at J, with 6 bases between the two ends. The CDR3 contains 13 residues. The CDR3 DNA, read in part, is TGTGCCAGCAGCTTAGCGGGGCTCGGGGAG. Translated, it gives CASSLAGLGE. The complete CDR3 protein is CASSLAGLGELFF.

Worth noting for this clone: The CDR3 end is not reached by the read, which stops 3 residues before it; the germline J gene fills it in. The genes are TRBV30 and TRBJ2-3, with D hard to call. V was trimmed by 4 bases and J by 2 bases, leaving 13 bases between them. Germline CDR1 GTSNPN, CDR2 SVGIG (reference sequence). The CDR3 runs 14 residues. CDR3 protein: CAWTLGRITDTQYF. The sequenced part of the CDR3 DNA is TGTGCCTGGACCCTGGGCAGGATCACAGATACG. Based on the CDR3 plus reference TRBV30 and TRBJ2-3, the full variable domain is SQTIHQWPATLVQPVGSPLSLECTVEGTSNPNLYWYRQAAGRGLQLLFYSVGIGQISSEVPQNLSASRPQDRQFILSSKKLLLSDSGFYLCAWTLGRITDTQYFGPGTRLTVL.

CDR3 sequence reads: CASSDQEETQYF. Partial CDR3 DNA: TGTGCCAGCAGTGATCAGGAGGAGACC. This rearrangement joins TRBV6-1 to TRBJ2-5; D unclear. The observed sequence ends 3 residues before the CDR3 terminus, with the missing tail filled in from the germline J gene. The CDR3 has 12 amino acids. Germline-derived CDR1 and CDR2 are MNHNS and SASEGT. The V and J ends lost 3 bases and 5 bases respectively, with 7 bases between them.

Comment on this clone: The observed sequence ends 3 residues before the CDR3 terminus, with the missing tail filled in from the germline J gene. This chain uses TRBV6-1 with TRBJ1-5, with D possibly TRBD1 on 6 matching bases. The ends were cut back, 4 bases at V and 1 base at J, with 8 bases in the middle. The germline V gene encodes CDR1 MNHNS and CDR2 SASEGT. The CDR3 consists of 14 residues. The DNA read from the CDR3 is TGTGCCAGCAGTGGCACAGGGAGCAATCAGCCC. It yields the protein CASSGTGSNQP. The whole CDR3 is CASSGTGSNQPQHF.

On this clone: The read is 3 residues too short to cover the CDR3 end, so that end is filled in from the germline J gene. The genes are TRBV19 and TRBJ2-1; 8 positions match TRBD2. The CDR3 is 14 residues long. V shed 6 bases and J 7 bases; nucleotides not matched to a gene: 8. The germline V gene encodes CDR1 LNHDA and CDR2 SQIVND (reference sequence). The CDR3 protein is CASRVGGAGNEQFF. The DNA read from the CDR3 is TGTGCCAGTAGGGTCGGGGGGGCTGGTAATGAG. Full variable domain (outside the CDR3, taken from reference TRBV19 and TRBJ2-1): DGGITQSPKYLFRKEGQNVTLSCEQNLNHDAMYWYRQDPGQGLRLIYYSQIVNDFQKGDIAEGYSVSREKKESFPLTVTSAQKNPTAFYLCASRVGGAGNEQFFGPGTRLTVL.

Details on this clone: The read stops 3 residues short of the end of the CDR3; the missing end is completed from the germline J gene. The chain recombines TRBV19 with TRBJ2-6; tentative D call: TRBD1 (6 bases). Germline V gene sequence: CDR1 LNHDA, CDR2 SQIVND (reference sequence). This CDR3 spans 13 amino acids. V was cut by 10 bases and J by 2 bases, with 9 bases left in between. CDR3 sequence reads: CAIDRPGANVLTF. CDR3 bases read: TGTGCCATAGACAGGCCTGGGGCCAACGTC.

Notes on this clone: Read sequence stops 3 residues before the CDR3 end, and the germline J gene provides the missing end. The chain links TRBV11-2 to TRBJ2-1; 10 bases map to TRBD1. From germline, CDR1 is SGHAT and CDR2 FQNNGV. The CDR3 spans 14 residues. Trimming cost V 5 bases and J 4 bases; bases outside gene matches: 2. The covered CDR3 bases are TGTGCCAGCAGCACGGGACAGGGGTACAATGAG. Translating gives CASSTGQGYNE. The full CDR3 protein is CASSTGQGYNEQFF.

Concerning this clone itself: The read falls 3 residues short of the CDR3 end, and the missing part is taken from the germline J gene. J is TRBJ1-5 and V is TRBV24-1; D gene uncertain. Trimming removed 10 bases at V and 2 bases at J, with 14 bases between. Germline CDR1 and CDR2: KGHDR and SFDVKD. The CDR3 spans 14 residues. The DNA read from the CDR3 is TGTGCCACAGACTTGGGTCTTGGCAATCAGCCC. This gives the protein CATDLGLGNQP. The full CDR3 is CATDLGLGNQPQHF.

With regard to this clone: The read is 3 residues too short to cover the CDR3 end, so that end is filled in from the germline J gene. The chain carries TRBV9 and TRBJ2-5, with a possible D match to TRBD1 (7 bases). Germline V gives CDR1 SGDLS, CDR2 YYNGEE. The V end lost 0 bases, the J end lost 2 bases, and 14 bases lay between the germline ends. This CDR3 has 16 residues. The CDR3 DNA, read in part, is TGTGCCAGCAGCGTAGGCCCGACAGGGAGGCAAGAGACC. Its protein is CASSVGPTGRQET. Given in full, the CDR3 is CASSVGPTGRQETQYF.

CDR3 sequence reads: CASSPGTIGEKLFF. CDR3 DNA, as far as it was read: TGTGCCAGCAGCCCCGGGACTATAGGTGAAAAA. This chain uses TRBV7-9 with TRBJ1-4; possible D gene TRBD1, 5 bases. The read comes to an end 3 residues before the CDR3 does, leaving the germline J gene to fill in the end. Germline V gene data show CDR1 as SEHNR and CDR2 as FQNEAQ (reference sequence). V lost 5 bases and J lost 7, with 14 bases in between. The CDR3 covers 14 residues.

As to this clone: Sequencing ends 3 residues short of the CDR3 end; the germline J gene provides the rest. The chain employs TRBV18 and TRBJ1-3; maybe TRBD1 (5 bases). This CDR3 is 12 amino acids long. CDR1 is KGHSH, CDR2 LQKENI, per germline. V dropped 3 bases and J dropped 8 bases, with 8 bases sitting between them. Incomplete CDR3 DNA: TGTGCCAGCTCACCTCGAGGGGACACC. It encodes CASSPRGDT. In full, the CDR3 is CASSPRGDTIYF.

In regard to this clone: The read comes to an end 3 residues before the CDR3 does, leaving the germline J gene to fill in the end. The chain links TRBV18 to TRBJ1-2; TRBD1 aligns across 7 bases. The V segment lost 3 bases and the J segment 3 bases; nucleotides outside the gene matches: 4. Germline values: CDR1 KGHSH, CDR2 LQKENI. The CDR3 consists of 14 residues. CDR3 sequence: CASSPQGDDYGYTF. CDR3 bases read: TGTGCCAGCTCACCTCAGGGGGACGACTATGGC.

Concerning this clone itself: The read falls 3 residues short of the CDR3 end, and the missing part is taken from the germline J gene. The chain carries TRBV2 and TRBJ1-2; D unresolved. CDR3 length equals 15 residues. V was pared by 1 base and J by 0 bases, with 9 bases between. Per germline, CDR1 SNHLY and CDR2 FYNNEI. The sequenced CDR3 bases are TGTGCCAGCAGTGAAGACGGGCGGGCTAACTATGGC. Its protein is CASSEDGRANYG. The entire CDR3 sequence reads CASSEDGRANYGYTF.